Shown below are 23 T cell receptor beta chains from a single sample sequenced in a study of OX40 agonist ivuxolimab in advanced cancers. The repertoire was sequenced with immunoSEQ multiplex PCR; TCRdb's copy has only in-frame clones and lacks some. This sample yields around 68,000 clones, of which 85% are seen a single time; roughly 15% belongs to the top ten. This material consisted of CD4+ or CD8+ T cells sorted from blood, taken in a trial of the OX40 agonist ivuxolimab. The receptors stem from an adult with an advanced solid tumor such as melanoma, head and neck, liver or kidney cancer.

J is TRBJ1-1 and V is TRBV19; no clear D. The CDR3 is 14 amino acids. Germline assignment: CDR1 LNHDA and CDR2 SQIVND (reference sequence). V was pared by 5 bases and J by 2 bases, with 12 bases between. The CDR3 spells CASSPRGGNTEAFF. The CDR3 DNA reads as TGTGCCAGTAGTCCGCGCGGCGGAAACACTGAAGCTTTCTTT.

The chain recombines TRBV28 with TRBJ2-7; D is unresolved. The CDR3 is 16 amino acids. Trimming cost V 6 bases and J 0 bases, with 18 bases left between them. The germline V gene encodes CDR1 MDHEN and CDR2 SYDVKM. The CDR3 reads CASSPDSDRSSYEQYF. The CDR3 bases are TGTGCCAGCAGCCCAGACTCAGACCGGAGCTCCTACGAGCAGTACTTC.

The chain couples TRBV5-5 to TRBJ2-1, with 7 bases matching TRBD1. CDR3 length equals 14 residues. Looked up from germline, CDR1 is SGHKS and CDR2 is YYEKEE (reference sequence). V dropped 4 bases and J dropped 8; count of bases not matched to a gene: 9. CDR3 region: CASSEGQWVDEQFF. The CDR3 DNA reads TGTGCCAGCAGCGAGGGACAGTGGGTGGATGAGCAGTTCTTC.

This clone was found a few times. The chain is built from TRBV10-1 and TRBJ1-5, with a tentative D call TRBD1 (5 bases). The CDR3 consists of 14 residues. CDR1 and CDR2 (germline): WNHNN, SYGVQD (reference sequence). The V end was cut by 10 bases, the J end by 0 bases, with 13 bases between. As DNA, the CDR3 is TGCGCCACCCGGGGGAAGGATAGCAATCAGCCCCAGCATTTT. It specifies CATRGKDSNQPQHF.

A single count supports this clone. The rearrangement joins TRBV5-1 to TRBJ2-3, with D maybe TRBD2 (7 bases). Trimming pared 0 bases from V and 2 bases from J, leaving 10 bases between. The CDR3 contains 15 residues. From germline, CDR1 is SGHRS and CDR2 YFSETQ. In nucleotides, the CDR3 is TGCGCCAGCAGCTTGGGGGCGGGGGCCACAGATACGCAGTATTTT. Translated: CASSLGAGATDTQYF.

In its sample, this clone was seen once. This chain joins TRBV28 and TRBJ2-1; TRBD2 matches at 9 bases. The CDR3 is made up of 16 amino acids. V shed 3 bases, J shed 4 bases, and the junction held 7 bases outside the gene matches. Looked up from germline, CDR1 is MDHEN and CDR2 is SYDVKM. The CDR3 loop reads CASSLVGREGYNEQFF. In DNA, the CDR3 is TGTGCCAGCAGTTTGGTCGGGCGGGAGGGTTACAATGAGCAGTTCTTC. Variable domain in full (rest from reference TRBV28 and TRBJ2-1): DVKVTQSSRYLVKRTGEKVFLECVQDMDHENMFWYRQDPGLGLRLIYFSYDVKMKEKGDIPEGYSVSREKKERFSLILESASTNQTSMYLCASSLVGREGYNEQFFGPGTRLTVL.

This clone showed up just a few times. The chain combines TRBV2 with TRBJ1-2; TRBD1 aligns across 8 bases. Germline V gives CDR1 SNHLY, CDR2 FYNNEI. The V gene end was trimmed by 6 bases and the J gene end by 5 bases; junction bases not matched to a gene: 8. CDR3 size: 14 residues. The CDR3 coding sequence is TGTGCCAGCAGGGGAGGACAGGGTTATTATGGCTACACCTTC. Translated, it gives CASRGGQGYYGYTF.

The J gene is TRBJ2-7, the V gene TRBV15; D is uncertain. The V and J ends lost 0 bases and 0 bases respectively, with 21 bases between them. This CDR3 region has 19 residues. The V gene's germline CDR1 is LNHNV and CDR2 YYDKDF (reference sequence). In DNA, the CDR3 is TGTGCCACCAGCAGAGATCGTTCTACGGCGGACGGCAGCTCCTACGAGCAGTACTTC. Its translation: CATSRDRSTADGSSYEQYF.

This clone appeared a single time. The J gene is TRBJ1-2, the V gene TRBV27, with a weak D call TRBD1 (5 bases). CDR3 length: 13 residues. The V end was cut by 6 bases, the J end by 4 bases, with 12 bases between. Per germline, CDR1 MNHEY and CDR2 SMNVEV (reference sequence). The CDR3 loop is CASRATGTYGYTF. For the CDR3, the DNA is TGTGCCAGCAGAGCCACAGGTACCTATGGCTACACCTTC.

J is TRBJ1-2 and V is TRBV28; weak D call: TRBD1 (6 bases). The CDR3 sequence is 16 residues long. Trimming took 7 bases from V and 1 from J, leaving 19 bases between them. The V gene's germline CDR1 is MDHEN and CDR2 SYDVKM. CDR3 sequence: CASNPPGGVFNYGYTF. CDR3 DNA: TGTGCCAGCAATCCACCGGGGGGCGTTTTTAACTATGGCTACACCTTC.

The J gene is TRBJ2-3, the V gene TRBV28; D is possibly TRBD1 (6 bases). V was clipped by 6 bases and J by 0 bases, with 13 bases between them. This CDR3 contains 15 residues. CDR1 MDHEN and CDR2 SYDVKM come from the germline V gene. The CDR3 loop reads CASRDSPTSTDTQYF. The CDR3 bases are TGTGCCAGCAGGGACAGTCCGACTAGCACAGATACGCAGTATTTT.

The V and J genes are TRBV11-2 and TRBJ2-3; D is ambiguous. The CDR3 is made up of 15 amino acids. The V gene lost 5 bases and the J gene lost 5 bases, with 17 bases spanning the gap. Germline assignment: CDR1 SGHAT and CDR2 FQNNGV. CDR3 nucleotide sequence: TGTGCCAGCAGCGAAGCCCGGACCTCCAGAGATACGCAGTATTTT. Its translation is CASSEARTSRDTQYF.

J is TRBJ2-1 and V is TRBV2, with D possibly TRBD1 on 6 matching bases. The germline gives CDR1 SNHLY, CDR2 FYNNEI. The CDR3 contains 13 residues. V gave up 9 bases and J gave up 0 bases, with 9 bases separating them. In DNA form, the CDR3 reads TGTGCCAGAGGGGGTTTCTCCTACAATGAGCAGTTCTTC. Its translation: CARGGFSYNEQFF.

The chain joins TRBV7-2 to TRBJ2-5; the match to TRBD2 covers 10 bases. Trimming cost V 7 bases and J 5 bases; bases outside gene matches: 10. Germline V gene sequence: CDR1 SGHTA, CDR2 FQGNSA. CDR3 length: 15 residues. The chain's CDR3 is CASTTAGGPWETQYF. The CDR3 DNA sequence: TGTGCCAGCACCACAGCGGGAGGGCCGTGGGAGACCCAGTACTTC.

This sequence joins TRBV19 and TRBJ1-2; 8 bases align to TRBD1. Germline V gives CDR1 LNHDA, CDR2 SQIVND (reference sequence). V lost 5 bases, J lost 4 bases, and 3 bases stayed unmatched. The CDR3 sequence is 13 residues long. The CDR3 region is CASSSTGVYGYTF. In DNA form, the CDR3 reads TGTGCCAGTAGTTCGACAGGGGTCTATGGCTACACCTTC.

V usage is TRBV6-1 and J usage is TRBJ2-7; TRBD1 matches 7 bases. The CDR3 sequence is 13 residues long. The junction had 2 bases not matched to a gene; V was cut back by 4 bases and J by 2 bases. Germline V gene sequence: CDR1 MNHNS, CDR2 SASEGT. CDR3 DNA sequence: TGTGCCAGCAGTGCCGGACAGGCCTACGAGCAGTACTTC. Encoded protein: CASSAGQAYEQYF.

A single count supports this clone. The chain has TRBV19 and TRBJ2-4; TRBD2 aligns across 7 bases. Trimming at V came to 7 bases and at J to 8 bases, leaving 14 bases not matched to a gene. CDR1 and CDR2 (germline): LNHDA, SQIVND (reference sequence). This CDR3 spans 15 amino acids. In DNA, the CDR3 is TGTGCCAGTACGAAGGGCGCGGGAGATGTTCACATTCAGTACTTC. This gives the protein CASTKGAGDVHIQYF.

This chain uses TRBV5-1 with TRBJ1-2; D is undetermined. The CDR3 sequence is 13 residues long. V was pared by 4 bases and J by 7 bases, with 14 bases between. Germline V CDR1 and CDR2: SGHRS, YFSETQ. CDR3 DNA sequence: TGCGCCAGCAGCCAAGACCTCAGAGGTGGCTACACCTTC. It is translated as CASSQDLRGGYTF.

The table lists this clone with a count of one. The chain uses TRBV5-1 and TRBJ1-2; D may be TRBD1 (5 bases). V was clipped by 0 bases and J by 8 bases, with 11 bases between them. The CDR3 contains 13 residues. Germline assignment: CDR1 SGHRS and CDR2 YFSETQ. CDR3 region: CASSLAVEGGYTF. The CDR3 DNA reads as TGCGCCAGCAGCTTGGCCGTGGAGGGGGGCTACACCTTC.

Note on this clone: This CDR3 fails to terminate in the conserved phenylalanine or tryptophan, so it likely reflects a read error. This sequence joins TRBV19 and TRBJ1-2, with a tentative D call TRBD1 (5 bases). The germline gives CDR1 LNHDA, CDR2 SQIVND (reference sequence). The V end lost 3 bases, the J end lost 8 bases, and 19 bases lay between the germline ends. The CDR3 is 15 amino acids. CDR3 DNA sequence: TGTGCCAGTAGTATCCCGGGACTGCCGAATGAAGGCTACACCCTC. Its translation: CASSIPGLPNEGYTL.

The chain recombines TRBV5-4 with TRBJ2-5; tentative D call: TRBD1 (5 bases). The J call is uncertain, as TRBJ2-7 better fits the DNA end. CDR1 is SGHNT and CDR2 is YYREEE in the germline V gene (reference sequence). There are 15 residues in the CDR3. CDR3 in amino acids: CASSDRTSNTYEQYF. CDR3 DNA: TGTGCCAGCAGCGACAGAACCTCAAACACCTACGAGCAGTACTTC.

The CDR3, as DNA: TGTGCCAGCAGCTTACAGGGAATGCGTGAAAAACTGTTTTTT. This translates into CASSLQGMREKLFF. This chain uses TRBV5-6 with TRBJ1-4; D perhaps matches TRBD1 (6 bases). Germline CDR1 reads SGHDT; CDR2 reads YYEEEE. Trimming removed 2 bases at V and 7 bases at J, with 12 bases between. This CDR3 contains 14 residues.

V usage is TRBV29-1 and J usage is TRBJ2-1, with 9 bases fitting TRBD2. Losses at the gene ends were 8 bases for V and 7 bases for J; bases not matched to a gene: 12. This CDR3 is built from 14 residues. CDR1 SQVTM and CDR2 ANQGSEA come from the germline V gene. The CDR3 spells CSPLPGTSKNEQFF. CDR3 nucleotide sequence: TGCAGCCCCCTTCCCGGGACTAGCAAGAATGAGCAGTTCTTC.